This TCR beta chain was sequenced in a study of T cell repertoires in cytomegalovirus infection. As for the study in general: TCR beta signatures that were public indicated CMV infection and matching HLA type.

This clonotype was recorded at least ten times. The antigen is unknown. Study-wide results and caveats: The cumulative frequency of public TCR beta families identified carriers of CMV plus the relevant HLA. Across the ex vivo response, the dominant clonotypes were HLA-C-restricted CMV-specific TCR beta clonotypes.

TCRdb re-derived calls from the reads in MiXCR, one entry per CDR3 protein. The data hold about 250,000 distinct CDR3 sequences, with 6.5% observed a single time. Trimming pared 5 bases from V and 2 bases from J, leaving 9 bases between. The germline V gene has CDR1 ENHRY and CDR2 SYGVKD. The CDR3 contains 14 residues. The chain employs TRBV10-3 and TRBJ1-4, with D perhaps matching TRBD1 (5 bases). The sample taken for sequencing was PBMCs. The origin of this receptor is a human donor in good health (CMV status not recorded). Some clones in this sample may be carry-over from other donors' samples. CDR3 protein: CAISPGPTNEKLFF. DNA of the CDR3: TGTGCCATCAGTCCAGGGCCTACTAATGAAAAACTGTTTTTT.